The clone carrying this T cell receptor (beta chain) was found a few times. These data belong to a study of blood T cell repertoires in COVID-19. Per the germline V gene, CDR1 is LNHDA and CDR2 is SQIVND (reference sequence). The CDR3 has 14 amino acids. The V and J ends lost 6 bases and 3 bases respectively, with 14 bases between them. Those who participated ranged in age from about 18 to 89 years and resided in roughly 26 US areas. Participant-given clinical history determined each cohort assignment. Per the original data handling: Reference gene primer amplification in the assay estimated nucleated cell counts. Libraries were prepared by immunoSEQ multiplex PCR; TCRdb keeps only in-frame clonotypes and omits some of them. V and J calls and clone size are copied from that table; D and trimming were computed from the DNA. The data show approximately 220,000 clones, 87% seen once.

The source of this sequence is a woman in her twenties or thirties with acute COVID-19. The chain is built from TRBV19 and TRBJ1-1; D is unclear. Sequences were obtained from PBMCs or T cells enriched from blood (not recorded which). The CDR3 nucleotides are TGTGCCAGTAGGACCTCGTTGGGAGACACTGAAGCTTTCTTT. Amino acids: CASRTSLGDTEAFF.